This is a list of T cell receptor beta chains from one sample in a study of circulating and synovial CD4+ cells in juvenile arthritis. The repertoire was sequenced with immunoSEQ multiplex PCR; TCRdb's copy has only in-frame clones and lacks some. The sample lists about 32,000 clones; 90% to 95% were seen once. The source material was CD4+ T cells from blood. The source of these receptors is a human donor with juvenile idiopathic arthritis. Each CDR3 is given with its conserved first and last residue.

v_call	j_call	cdr3_aa
TRBV12-5	TRBJ2-1	CASGLALAGGPNEQFF
TRBV2	TRBJ2-1	CASSENTSDPEQFF
TRBV5-1	TRBJ1-1	CASSLRTGGTEAFF
TRBV27	TRBJ2-1	CASSSPSGSGNEQFF
TRBV9	TRBJ2-1	CASSPQSGYVIEQFF
TRBV15	TRBJ2-7	CATSRRPGPSQQQYF
TRBV30	TRBJ2-1	CAWSPGRAGAYNEQFF
TRBV9	TRBJ2-7	CASSVMGPAEQYF
TRBV19	TRBJ1-2	CASSNRQGGSIGYTF
TRBV11-2	TRBJ2-6	CASSLNIGDAGGANVLTF
TRBV2	TRBJ2-4	CASRENRASGAKNIQYF
TRBV7-9	TRBJ1-4	CASSEAREPNEKLFF
TRBV6-1	TRBJ2-3	CASSERTSGSTDTQYF
TRBV15	TRBJ1-4	CATSRSQDEKLFF
TRBV5-1	TRBJ2-7	CASSTGLAGGEPYEQYF
TRBV11-2	TRBJ1-4	CASSVHRGYDEKLFF
TRBV19	TRBJ2-5	CASNSGGGQETQYF